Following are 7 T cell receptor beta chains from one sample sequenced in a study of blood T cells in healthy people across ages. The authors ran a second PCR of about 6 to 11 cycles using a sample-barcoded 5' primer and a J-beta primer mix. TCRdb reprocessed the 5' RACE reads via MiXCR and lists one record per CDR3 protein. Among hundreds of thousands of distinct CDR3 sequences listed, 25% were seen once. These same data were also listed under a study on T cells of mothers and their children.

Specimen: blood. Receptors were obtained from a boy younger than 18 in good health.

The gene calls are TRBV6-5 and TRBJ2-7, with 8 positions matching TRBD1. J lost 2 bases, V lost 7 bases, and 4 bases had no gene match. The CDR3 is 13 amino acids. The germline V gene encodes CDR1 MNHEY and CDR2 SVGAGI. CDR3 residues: CASTGTGTYEQYF. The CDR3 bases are TGTGCCAGCACCGGGACAGGAACCTACGAGCAGTACTTC.

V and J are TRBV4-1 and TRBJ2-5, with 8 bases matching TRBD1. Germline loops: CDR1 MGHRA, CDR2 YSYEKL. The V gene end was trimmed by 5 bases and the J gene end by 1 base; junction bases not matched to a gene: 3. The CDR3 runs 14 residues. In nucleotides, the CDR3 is TGCGCCAGCAGCTACAGGGGGAGCCAAGAGACCCAGTACTTC. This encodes CASSYRGSQETQYF.

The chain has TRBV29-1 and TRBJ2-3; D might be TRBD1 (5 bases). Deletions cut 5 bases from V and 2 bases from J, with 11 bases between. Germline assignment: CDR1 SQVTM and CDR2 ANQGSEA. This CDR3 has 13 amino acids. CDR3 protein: CSVLGRATDTQYF. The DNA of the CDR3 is TGCAGCGTTCTAGGCAGGGCCACAGATACGCAGTATTTT.

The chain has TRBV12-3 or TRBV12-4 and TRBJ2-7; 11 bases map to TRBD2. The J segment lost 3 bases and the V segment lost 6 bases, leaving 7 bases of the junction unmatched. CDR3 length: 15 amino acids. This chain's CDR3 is CASSPSGRSFYEQYF. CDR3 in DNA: TGTGCCAGCAGCCCTAGCGGGAGGTCTTTCTACGAGCAGTACTTC.

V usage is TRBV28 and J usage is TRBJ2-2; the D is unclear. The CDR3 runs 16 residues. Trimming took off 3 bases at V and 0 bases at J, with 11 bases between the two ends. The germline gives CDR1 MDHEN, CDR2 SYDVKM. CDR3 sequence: CASSFSRVPNTGELFF. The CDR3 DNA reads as TGTGCCAGCAGTTTCAGTCGAGTACCGAACACCGGGGAGCTGTTTTTT.

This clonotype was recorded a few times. The CDR3 reads CASTKGDTQYF. The CDR3 DNA is TGTGCCAGCACCAAGGGAGATACGCAGTATTTT. This rearrangement joins TRBV2 to TRBJ2-3; D gene unclear. The germline gives CDR1 SNHLY, CDR2 FYNNEI. The CDR3 has 11 residues. V was clipped by 7 bases and J by 5 bases, with 7 bases between them.

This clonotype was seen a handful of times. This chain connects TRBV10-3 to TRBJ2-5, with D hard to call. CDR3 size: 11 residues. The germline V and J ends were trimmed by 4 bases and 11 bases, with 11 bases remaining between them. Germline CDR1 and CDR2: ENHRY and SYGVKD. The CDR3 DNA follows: TGTGCCATCAGTGCCTCCGGCCTACAGTACTTC. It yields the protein CAISASGLQYF.